This T cell receptor (beta chain) was captured in a study of blood T cells in healthy people across ages. The donors, healthy Caucasians from Russia, were aged about 6 to 95. As to this clonotype: Its target is not known.

The study's findings and limits: No conclusive comparison of naive versus antigen-experienced cells was possible with unsorted PBMCs. Per million T cells, the diversity of TCR beta decreased roughly linearly as age advanced.

CDR3 length equals 19 residues. V lost 3 bases and J lost 4, with 23 bases in between. Per the germline V gene, CDR1 is SGHKS and CDR2 is YYEKEE (reference sequence). Using a J-beta primer mix together with a sample-barcoded 5' primer, a second PCR was run for about 7 to 12 cycles. TCRdb fed the 5' RACE reads into MiXCR, producing one record per CDR3 protein. Among more than 1 million distinct CDR3 sequences, 45% were seen once, and the ten largest hold about 20%. Sequencing was performed on blood. This TCR came from a woman aged 60-70 years in good health. The chain couples TRBV5-5 to TRBJ1-6, with D unresolved. DNA of the CDR3: TGTGCCAGCAGCTCTTTTTGGCAGCCATCTACCTTTTATAATTCACCCCTCCACTTT. This codes for CASSSFWQPSTFYNSPLHF.